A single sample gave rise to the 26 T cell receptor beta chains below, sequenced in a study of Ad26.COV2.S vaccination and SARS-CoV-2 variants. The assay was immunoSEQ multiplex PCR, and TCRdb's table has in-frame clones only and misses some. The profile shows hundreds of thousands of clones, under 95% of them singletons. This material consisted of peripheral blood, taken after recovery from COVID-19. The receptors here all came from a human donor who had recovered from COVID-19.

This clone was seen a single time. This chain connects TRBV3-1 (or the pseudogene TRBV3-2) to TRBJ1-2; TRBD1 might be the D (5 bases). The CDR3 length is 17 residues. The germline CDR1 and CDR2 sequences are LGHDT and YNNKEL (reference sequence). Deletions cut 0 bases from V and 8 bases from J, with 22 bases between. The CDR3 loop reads CASSQEFRGAQLIGYTF. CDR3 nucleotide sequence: TGTGCCAGCAGCCAAGAGTTTCGCGGGGCTCAGCTCATAGGCTACACCTTC.

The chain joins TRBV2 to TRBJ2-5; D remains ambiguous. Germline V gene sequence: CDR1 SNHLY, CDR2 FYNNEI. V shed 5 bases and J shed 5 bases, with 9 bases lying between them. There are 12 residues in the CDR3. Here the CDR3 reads CASSRARETQYF. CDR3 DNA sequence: TGTGCCAGCAGTAGGGCGCGGGAGACCCAGTACTTC.

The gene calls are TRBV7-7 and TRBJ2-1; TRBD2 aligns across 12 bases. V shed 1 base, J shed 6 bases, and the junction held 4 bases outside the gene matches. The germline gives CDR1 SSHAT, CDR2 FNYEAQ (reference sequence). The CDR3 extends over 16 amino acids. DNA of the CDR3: TGTGCCAGCAGCTTAGGGCTAGCGGGGGGGATCAATGAGCAGTTCTTC. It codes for CASSLGLAGGINEQFF.

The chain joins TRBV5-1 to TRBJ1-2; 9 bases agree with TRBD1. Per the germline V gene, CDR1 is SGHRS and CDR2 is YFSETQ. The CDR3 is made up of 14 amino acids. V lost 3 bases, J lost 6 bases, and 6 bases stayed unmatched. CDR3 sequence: CASSSRQGVDGYTF. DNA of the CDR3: TGCGCCAGCAGCTCCCGACAGGGGGTGGATGGCTACACCTTC.

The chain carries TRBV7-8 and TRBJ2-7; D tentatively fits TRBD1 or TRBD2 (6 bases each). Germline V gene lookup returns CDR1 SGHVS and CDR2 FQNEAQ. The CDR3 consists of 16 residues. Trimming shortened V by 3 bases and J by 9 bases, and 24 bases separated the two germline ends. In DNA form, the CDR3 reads TGTGCCAGCAGCTTGGGCGGCGGGACAAAGTTCTCCGGGCAGTACTTC. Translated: CASSLGGGTKFSGQYF.

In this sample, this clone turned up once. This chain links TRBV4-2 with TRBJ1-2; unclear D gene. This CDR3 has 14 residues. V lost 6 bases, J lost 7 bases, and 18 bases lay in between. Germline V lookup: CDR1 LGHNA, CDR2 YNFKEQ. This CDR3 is CASSRETGESGYTF. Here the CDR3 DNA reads TGTGCCAGCAGTCGGGAGACTGGCGAGAGTGGCTACACCTTC.

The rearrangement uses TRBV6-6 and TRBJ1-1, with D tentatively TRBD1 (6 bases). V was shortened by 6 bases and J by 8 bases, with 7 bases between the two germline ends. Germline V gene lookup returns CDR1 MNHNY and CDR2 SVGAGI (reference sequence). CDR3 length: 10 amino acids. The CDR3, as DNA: TGTGCCAGCAGCACAGGGGAAGCTTTCTTT. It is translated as CASSTGEAFF.

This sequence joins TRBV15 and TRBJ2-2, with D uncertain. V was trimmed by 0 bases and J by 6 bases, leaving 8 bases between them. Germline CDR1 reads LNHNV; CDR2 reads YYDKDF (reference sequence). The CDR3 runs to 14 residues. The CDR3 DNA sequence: TGTGCCACCAGCAGAGATGGCCGGGCCGGGGAGCTGTTTTTT. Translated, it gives CATSRDGRAGELFF.

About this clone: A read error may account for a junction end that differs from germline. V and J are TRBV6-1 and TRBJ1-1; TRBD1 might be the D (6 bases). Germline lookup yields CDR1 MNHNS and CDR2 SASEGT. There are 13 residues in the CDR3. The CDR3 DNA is TGTGCCAGCATTGAACAGGGTAGGACTGAAGCTTTCTTT. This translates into CASIEQGRTEAFF.

CDR3 loop: CASSEMGLAGGSDTQYF. In nucleotides, the CDR3 is TGTGCCAGCAGTGAAATGGGGCTAGCGGGGGGGTCGGATACGCAGTATTTT. The V call is TRBV2, the J call TRBJ2-3; TRBD2 matches 12 bases. V lost 2 bases, J lost 6 bases, and 9 bases stayed unmatched. CDR1 SNHLY and CDR2 FYNNEI come from the germline V gene. The CDR3 spans 17 residues. The variable domain in full, with the rest retrieved from reference TRBV2 and TRBJ2-3, is EPEVTQTPSHQVTQMGQEVILRCVPISNHLYFYWYRQILGQKVEFLVSFYNNEISEKSEIFDDQFSVERPDGSNFTLKIRSTKLEDSAMYFCASSEMGLAGGSDTQYFGPGTRLTVL.

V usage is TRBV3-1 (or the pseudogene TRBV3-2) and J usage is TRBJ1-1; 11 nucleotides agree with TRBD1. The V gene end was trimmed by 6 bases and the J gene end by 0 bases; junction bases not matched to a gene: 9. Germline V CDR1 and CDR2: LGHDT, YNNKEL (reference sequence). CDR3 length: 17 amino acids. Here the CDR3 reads CASSKRTGGLMNTEAFF. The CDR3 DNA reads TGTGCCAGCAGTAAAAGGACAGGGGGCCTCATGAACACTGAAGCTTTCTTT.

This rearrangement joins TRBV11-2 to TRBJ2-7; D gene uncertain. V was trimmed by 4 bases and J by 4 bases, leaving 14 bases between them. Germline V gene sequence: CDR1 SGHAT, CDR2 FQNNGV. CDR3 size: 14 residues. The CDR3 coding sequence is TGTGCCAGCAGCTCTGGCCTACTGAAGTACGAGCAGTACTTC. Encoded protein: CASSSGLLKYEQYF.

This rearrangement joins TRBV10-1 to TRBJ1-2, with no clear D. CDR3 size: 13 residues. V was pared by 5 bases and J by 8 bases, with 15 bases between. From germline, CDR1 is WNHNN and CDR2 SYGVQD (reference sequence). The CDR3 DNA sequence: TGCGCCAGCAGTTCGTTCGGAGGAAGGGGCTACACCTTC. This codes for CASSSFGGRGYTF.

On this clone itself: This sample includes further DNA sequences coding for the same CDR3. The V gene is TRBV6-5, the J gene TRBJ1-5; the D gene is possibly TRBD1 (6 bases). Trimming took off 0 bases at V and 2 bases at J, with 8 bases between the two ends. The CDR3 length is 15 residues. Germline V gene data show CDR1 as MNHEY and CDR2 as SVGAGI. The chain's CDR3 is CASSYSTGGNQPQHF. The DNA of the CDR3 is TGTGCCAGCAGTTACTCGACAGGAGGCAATCAGCCCCAGCATTTT.

The CDR3 is CASSFLGNGYTF. CDR3 sequence (DNA): TGTGCCAGCAGTTTTTTGGGGAACGGCTACACCTTC. The V gene is TRBV12-3 or TRBV12-4, the J gene TRBJ1-2, with D uncertain. V lost 3 bases, J lost 8 bases, and 10 bases lay in between. The length of the CDR3 is 12 residues.

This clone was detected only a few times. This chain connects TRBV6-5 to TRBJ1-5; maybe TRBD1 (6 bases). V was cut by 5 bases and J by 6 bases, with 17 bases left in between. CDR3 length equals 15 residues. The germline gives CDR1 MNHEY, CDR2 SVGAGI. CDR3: CASSPTGSTGQPQHF. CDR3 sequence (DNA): TGTGCCAGCAGTCCTACAGGGTCAACGGGTCAGCCCCAGCATTTT.

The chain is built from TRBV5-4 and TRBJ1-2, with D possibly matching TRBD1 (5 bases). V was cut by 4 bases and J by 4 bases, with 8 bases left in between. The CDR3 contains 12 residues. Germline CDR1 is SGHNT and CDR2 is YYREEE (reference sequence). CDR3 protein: CASSLGGYGYTF. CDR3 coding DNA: TGTGCCAGCAGCCTGGGGGGCTATGGCTACACCTTC.

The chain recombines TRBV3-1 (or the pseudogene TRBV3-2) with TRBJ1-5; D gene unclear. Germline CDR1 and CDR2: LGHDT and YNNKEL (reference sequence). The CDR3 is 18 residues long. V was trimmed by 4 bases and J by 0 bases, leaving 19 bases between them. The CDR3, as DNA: TGTGCCAGCAGCCGGAATAGAGGCCTCCGACTTAGCAATCAGCCCCAGCATTTT. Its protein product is CASSRNRGLRLSNQPQHF.

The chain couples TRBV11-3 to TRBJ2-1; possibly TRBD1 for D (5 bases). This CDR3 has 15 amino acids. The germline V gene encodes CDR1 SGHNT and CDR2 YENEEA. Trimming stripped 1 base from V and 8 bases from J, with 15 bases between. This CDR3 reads CASSLGSRVWDEQFF. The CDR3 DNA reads TGTGCCAGCAGCTTAGGCTCCAGGGTTTGGGATGAGCAGTTCTTC.

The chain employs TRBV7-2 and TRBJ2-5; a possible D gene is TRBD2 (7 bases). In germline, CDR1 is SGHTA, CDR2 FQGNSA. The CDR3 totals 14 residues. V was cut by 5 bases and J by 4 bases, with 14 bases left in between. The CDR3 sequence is CASSRGGGRETQYF. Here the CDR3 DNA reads TGTGCCAGCAGCCGTGGGGGGGGCAGAGAGACCCAGTACTTC.

The CDR3 region has the DNA TGTGCCAGCAGCTCTCCGGGACACCGAACTTATGGCTACACCTTC. Its protein is CASSSPGHRTYGYTF. The V gene is TRBV3-1 (or the pseudogene TRBV3-2), the J gene TRBJ1-2, with D possibly being TRBD1 (6 bases). The CDR3 loop spans 15 amino acids. Germline CDR1 is LGHDT and CDR2 is YNNKEL (reference sequence). V was cut by 5 bases and J by 5 bases, with 18 bases left in between.

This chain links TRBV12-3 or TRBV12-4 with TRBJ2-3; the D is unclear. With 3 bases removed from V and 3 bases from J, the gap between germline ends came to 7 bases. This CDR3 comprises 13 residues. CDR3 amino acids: CASSFMGTDTQYF. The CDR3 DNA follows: TGTGCCAGCAGTTTCATGGGAACAGATACGCAGTATTTT.

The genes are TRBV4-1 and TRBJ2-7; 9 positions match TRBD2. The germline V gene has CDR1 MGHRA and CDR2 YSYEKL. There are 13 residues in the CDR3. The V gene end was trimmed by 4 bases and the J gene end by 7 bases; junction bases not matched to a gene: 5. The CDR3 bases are TGCGCCAGCAGCCCCGGACTAGCGCGGGAGCAGTACTTC. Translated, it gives CASSPGLAREQYF.

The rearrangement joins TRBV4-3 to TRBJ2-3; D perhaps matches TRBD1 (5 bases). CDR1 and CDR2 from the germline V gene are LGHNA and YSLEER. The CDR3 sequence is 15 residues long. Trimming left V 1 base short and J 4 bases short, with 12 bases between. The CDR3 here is CASSQARALADTQYF. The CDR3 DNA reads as TGCGCCAGCAGCCAAGCCAGGGCTCTCGCAGATACGCAGTATTTT.

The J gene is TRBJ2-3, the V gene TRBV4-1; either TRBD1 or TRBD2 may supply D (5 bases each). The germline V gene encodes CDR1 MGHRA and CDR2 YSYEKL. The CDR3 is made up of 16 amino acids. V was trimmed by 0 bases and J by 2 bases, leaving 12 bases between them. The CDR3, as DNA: TGCGCCAGCAGCCAAGAGAGTCGGGGCTTCACAGATACGCAGTATTTT. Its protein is CASSQESRGFTDTQYF.

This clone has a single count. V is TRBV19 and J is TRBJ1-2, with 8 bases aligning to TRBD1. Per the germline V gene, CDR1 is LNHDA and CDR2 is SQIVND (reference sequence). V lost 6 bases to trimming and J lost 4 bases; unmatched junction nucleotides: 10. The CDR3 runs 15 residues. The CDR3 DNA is TGTGCCAGTAGGGCCCCGACAGGGGATAGCTATGGCTACACCTTC. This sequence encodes CASRAPTGDSYGYTF. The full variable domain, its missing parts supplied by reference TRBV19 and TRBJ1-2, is DGGITQSPKYLFRKEGQNVTLSCEQNLNHDAMYWYRQDPGQGLRLIYYSQIVNDFQKGDIAEGYSVSREKKESFPLTVTSAQKNPTAFYLCASRAPTGDSYGYTFGSGTRLTVV.